These T cell receptor beta chains were read from a single sample in a study of human T cells and chemical hapten exposure. From the RACE reads, TCRdb called clonotypes with MiXCR, one entry per CDR3 protein. Of about 300,000 distinct CDR3 sequences listed, 5.5% were seen once; the top ten hold about 8.7%. Sample: whole blood, taken in connection with sensitization to the hapten diphenylcyclopropenone (DPC). The receptor set was obtained from a woman aged 18-30 years with alopecia areata. Some clones in this sample may be carry-over from other donors' samples. Each CDR3 is given with its conserved first and last residue. A D gene is named only where the DNA matches it firmly. Size values are once, few and many counts, or a class for expanded clones, and some rows have none.

>TRBV6-5|16|NA|NA|TRBJ2-1
TGTGCCAGCAGTTACTCTTCGTGGGGTTCCTACAATGAGCAGTTCTTC
CASSYSSWGSYNEQFF
>TRBV6-6|15|NA|NA|TRBJ2-5
TGTGCCAGCAGTTACGGGGGGCAGGGAGGAGAGACCCAGTACTTC
CASSYGGQGGETQYF
>TRBV4-3|18|NA|many|TRBJ1-2
TGCGCCAGCAGCCAACATACTTCCAAGAAGGCAGGCGACTATGGCTACACCTTC
CASSQHTSKKAGDYGYTF
>TRBV27|17|TRBD1|many|TRBJ2-3
TGTGCCAGCAGTTTATCGTTTTGGGACAGGGCCACAGATACGCAGTATTTT
CASSLSFWDRATDTQYF
>TRBV6-6|14|NA|few|TRBJ2-7
TGTGCCAGCAGCCGGGATCCGAGCTCCTACGAGCAGTACTTC
CASSRDPSSYEQYF
>TRBV6-5|15|NA|NA|TRBJ1-1
TGTGCCAGCAGTTACTCGTTGACAGGGAACACTGAAGCTTTCTTT
CASSYSLTGNTEAFF
>TRBV5-1|14|NA|few|TRBJ1-1
TGCGCCAGCAGCTTGGGGAGGGGATCCCCTGAAGCTTTCTTT
CASSLGRGSPEAFF
>TRBV6-5|13|NA|NA|TRBJ1-1
TGTGCCAGCAGTAGGGCCCCCTCCACTGAAGCTTTCTTT
CASSRAPSTEAFF
>TRBV5-1|15|TRBD1|NA|TRBJ1-1
TGCGCCTGCAGCTCCTGGACAGGGTTGAACACTGAAGCTTTCTTT
CACSSWTGLNTEAFF
>TRBV6-2/TRBV6-3|19|NA|many|TRBJ2-1
TGTGCCAGCACCATCCCCCTAGAAGGCATATTAAGCTCCTACAATGAGCAGTTCTTC
CASTIPLEGILSSYNEQFF
>TRBV7-8|15|NA|many|TRBJ2-6
TGTGCCAGCAGTAGGGGCCCCTCTGGGGCCAACGTCCTGACTTTC
CASSRGPSGANVLTF
>TRBV7-8|16|TRBD2|many|TRBJ2-3
TGTGCCAGCAGCCGCGATCGGCTAGCGGGGGGCCAAACGCAGTATTTT
CASSRDRLAGGQTQYF
>TRBV12-3/TRBV12-4|13|NA|few|TRBJ1-2
TGTGCCAGCAGTTCGGCGCACTCCTATGGCTACACCTTC
CASSSAHSYGYTF
>TRBV25-1|17|NA|many|TRBJ2-3
TGTGCCAGCAGTGAAAAGGTGGGGACCTCAAGGCCAGATACGCAGTATTTT
CASSEKVGTSRPDTQYF